This T cell receptor (beta chain) stems from a study of CD8+ T cells in alopecia areata. As the sequencing template, cDNA was produced by extracting RNA and reverse transcribing it. Sequenced by immunoSEQ multiplex PCR; TCRdb stores in-frame clones only, minus some. The table has some 120,000 clones, approximately 60% seen once; the top ten hold around 5.7%. CDR1 is LNHDA, CDR2 SQIVND, per germline (reference sequence). V lost 3 bases and J lost 4; bases outside the gene matches: 2. The CDR3 has 15 residues. As to this clone: No antigen is known for it.

Study-wide results and limits: There were many expanded lesional clones persisting in scalp and blood during tofacitinib. How baseline CD8+ expansion relates to response remains uncertain (there was one nonresponder).

Treatment in this sample: oral pan-JAK inhibitor, 5-10 mg twice daily. This chain links TRBV19 with TRBJ2-2; 10 positions match TRBD2. The sequencing here drew on CD4+ T cells sorted from blood, taken at week 4, from a patient treated with tofacitinib. This TCR was recovered from a human donor with alopecia areata. This chain's CDR3 is CASSISGRATGELFF. The CDR3 DNA sequence: TGTGCCAGTAGTATCAGCGGGAGGGCCACCGGGGAGCTGTTTTTT.